This is a list of T cell receptor beta chains from one sample in a study of post-analysis software for immune sequencing data. TCRdb processed the PCR reads anew with MiXCR; each CDR3 protein has one entry. The sample has around 150,000 distinct CDR3 sequences; roughly 40% are singletons. The starting material was blood, obtained after autologous hematopoietic stem cell transplantation. These receptors were collected from a girl aged 10-17 years with multiple sclerosis. Both conserved end residues are part of each CDR3. A D gene is named only where the DNA matches it firmly. Clone size, where shown, is once, few, many, or a class for clones that have expanded.

V	D	J	size	DNA	CDR3
TRBV29-1	NA	TRBJ2-1	many	TGCAGCTCCCCCGAAGGAGGTGAGCAGTTCTTC	CSSPEGGEQFF
TRBV11-1	TRBD2	TRBJ2-3	NA	TGTGCCAGCAGCTCCCGGGACGGGGGGGATACGCAGTATTTT	CASSSRDGGDTQYF
TRBV12-3/TRBV12-4	TRBD2	TRBJ2-3	NA	TGTGCCAGCAGTAACGGGGGGTTCAGCGGTGCAGATACGCAGTATTTT	CASSNGGFSGADTQYF
TRBV27	TRBD1	TRBJ1-1	NA	TGTGCCAGCAGGACAGGGGGCACTGAAGCTTTCTTT	CASRTGGTEAFF
TRBV28	NA	TRBJ2-6	few	TGTGCCAGCAGTTTACTTGGTCTGGGGGCGGGGGCCAACGTCCTGACTTTC	CASSLLGLGAGANVLTF
TRBV5-1	TRBD1	TRBJ2-1	few	TGCGCCAGCAGCTTGGGACAGGGGAACAATGAGCAGTTCTTC	CASSLGQGNNEQFF
TRBV4-1	TRBD2	TRBJ2-7	many	TGCGCCAGCAGCCAAGAAGGGACTAGCGGCTACGAGCAGTACTTC	CASSQEGTSGYEQYF
TRBV24-1	TRBD2	TRBJ2-7	NA	TGTGCCACCAGTGACCCTAGCGGGAGGCCCTACGAGCAGTACTTC	CATSDPSGRPYEQYF
TRBV6-4	TRBD2	TRBJ2-7	few	TGTGCCAGCAGTCCGGGAGCGGGAGCGGGAGAGCAGTACTTC	CASSPGAGAGEQYF
TRBV7-8	TRBD1	TRBJ1-4	NA	TGTGCCAGCAGCTCCCGGACAGGGGACCTGCCTAATGAAAAACTGTTTTTT	CASSSRTGDLPNEKLFF
TRBV30	TRBD2	TRBJ2-1	few	TGTGCCTGGAGTGTAAGGACTAGCGGGAGTGGGCGCGGTGAGCAGTTCTTC	CAWSVRTSGSGRGEQFF
TRBV12-3/TRBV12-4	NA	TRBJ2-7	NA	TGTGCCAGCAGTCACCCAAACATAGCCTACGAGCAGTACTTC	CASSHPNIAYEQYF
TRBV10-3	NA	TRBJ1-1	few	TGTGCCATCAGTGAGTCGCCGGGGACGTCGCTTAACACTGAAGCTTTCTTT	CAISESPGTSLNTEAFF
TRBV12-3/TRBV12-4	TRBD2	TRBJ2-3	NA	TGTGCCAGCAGTTTGGGCTTGGGTAGCGGGGTTACGCAGTATTTT	CASSLGLGSGVTQYF
TRBV20-1	NA	TRBJ2-3	NA	TGCAGTGCTAGGGCTCTAGTGGGGTTTGCAGATACGCAGTATTTT	CSARALVGFADTQYF
TRBV2	TRBD1	TRBJ1-2	once	TGTGCCAGTGGCAAACCCCTAGGCGCGGACAGGGCTAACTATGGCTACACCTTC	CASGKPLGADRANYGYTF
TRBV7-2	NA	TRBJ1-2	many	TGTGCCAGCAGCTTTTCCCAGCCCATGGGCTACACCTTC	CASSFSQPMGYTF
TRBV20-1	NA	TRBJ1-4	NA	TGCAGTGCTAGAGTAGGTTCAACTAATGAAAAACTGTTTTTT	CSARVGSTNEKLFF
TRBV5-1	TRBD1	TRBJ2-5	NA	TGCGCCAGCAGCTCAGTCCCGGGACAGGGTGGCCAAGAGACCCAGTACTTC	CASSSVPGQGGQETQYF
TRBV12-3/TRBV12-4	NA	TRBJ2-5	once	TGTGCCAGCAGTTTGGCACCAGAGACCCAGTACTTC	CASSLAPETQYF
TRBV20-1	TRBD2	TRBJ2-1	NA	TGCAGTGCTTTGGGACTAGCGGGAGTACCACCTTACAATGAGCAGTTCTTC	CSALGLAGVPPYNEQFF
TRBV24-1	TRBD1	TRBJ2-4	NA	TGTGCCACCAGTGATTGGTCAGGGGGCGGCAATGAGCAGTACTTC	CATSDWSGGGNEQYF
TRBV5-6	TRBD1	TRBJ1-2	NA	TGTGCCAGCAGAGCTGGGACAGGGGTTAACTATGGCTACACCTTC	CASRAGTGVNYGYTF
TRBV5-1	NA	TRBJ2-5	few	TGCGCCAGCAGCTTGGGGGGTGTAAGAGAGACCCAGTACTTC	CASSLGGVRETQYF
TRBV7-9	TRBD1	TRBJ1-4	few	TGTGCCACAAACCGGGACAGGGCCGATGAAAAACTGTTTTTT	CATNRDRADEKLFF
TRBV6-5	TRBD2	TRBJ2-3	NA	TGTGCCAGCAGACGTAGCGGGAGTAGGGTAGATACGCAGTATTTT	CASRRSGSRVDTQYF
TRBV9	NA	TRBJ2-1	NA	TGTGCCAGCAGCGTAAGGGGGGATGAGCAGTTCTTC	CASSVRGDEQFF
TRBV7-8	TRBD1	TRBJ2-6	once	TGTGCCAGCCATACGACAGGGGCCATCGGGGCCAACGTCCTGACTTTC	CASHTTGAIGANVLTF
TRBV7-3	NA	TRBJ2-1	few	TGTGCCAGCAGCTTATTGGGTGGTTCGGGCTACGGGAGCGGTTCCTACAATGAGCAGTTCTTC	CASSLLGGSGYGSGSYNEQFF
TRBV12-3/TRBV12-4	TRBD1	TRBJ1-4	NA	TGTGCCAGTGGGGGACAGGGTGACGATGAAAAACTGTTTTTT	CASGGQGDDEKLFF
TRBV5-1	TRBD2	TRBJ2-5	NA	TGCGCCAGCAGCTTGGCCGAATGGTCCGGGCTAGCGGGAGTGGAGCAGTACTTC	CASSLAEWSGLAGVEQYF
TRBV10-2	NA	TRBJ2-7	NA	TGCGCCAGCAGTGAGCCGGGACTGACCTACGAGCAGTACTTC	CASSEPGLTYEQYF
TRBV27	TRBD2	TRBJ2-1	NA	TGTGCCAGCAGTTTATATACCGGCGGGGGTAGCTCCTACAATGAGCAGTTCTTC	CASSLYTGGGSSYNEQFF
TRBV20-1	NA	TRBJ1-4	many	TGCAGTGCTGCGGGAACAGGGATAGAAAAACTGTTTTTT	CSAAGTGIEKLFF
TRBV4-3	NA	TRBJ2-1	few	TGCGCCAGCAGCCAAGATCCCTATCAGCGGGCACCCTCCTACAATGAGCAGTTCTTC	CASSQDPYQRAPSYNEQFF
TRBV20-1	NA	TRBJ2-5	few	TGCAGTGCTAGGGGACCCCTCTACTCCCAGTACTTC	CSARGPLYSQYF